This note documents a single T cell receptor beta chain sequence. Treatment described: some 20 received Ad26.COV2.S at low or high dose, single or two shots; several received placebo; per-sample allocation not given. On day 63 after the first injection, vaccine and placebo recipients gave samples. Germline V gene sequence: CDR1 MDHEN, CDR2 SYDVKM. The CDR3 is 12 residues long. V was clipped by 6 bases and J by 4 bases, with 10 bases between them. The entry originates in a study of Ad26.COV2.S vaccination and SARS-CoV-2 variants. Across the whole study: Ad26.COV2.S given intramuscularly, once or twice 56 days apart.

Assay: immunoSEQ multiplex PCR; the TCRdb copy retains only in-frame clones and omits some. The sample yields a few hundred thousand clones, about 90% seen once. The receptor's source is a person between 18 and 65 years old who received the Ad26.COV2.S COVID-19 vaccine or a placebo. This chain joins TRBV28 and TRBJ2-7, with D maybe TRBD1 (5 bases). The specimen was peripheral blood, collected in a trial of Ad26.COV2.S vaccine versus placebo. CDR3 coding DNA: TGTGCCAGCAGCAGAGACAGTTACGAGCAGTACTTC. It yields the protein CASSRDSYEQYF. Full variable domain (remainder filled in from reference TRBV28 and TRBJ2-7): DVKVTQSSRYLVKRTGEKVFLECVQDMDHENMFWYRQDPGLGLRLIYFSYDVKMKEKGDIPEGYSVSREKKERFSLILESASTNQTSMYLCASSRDSYEQYFGPGTRLTVT.